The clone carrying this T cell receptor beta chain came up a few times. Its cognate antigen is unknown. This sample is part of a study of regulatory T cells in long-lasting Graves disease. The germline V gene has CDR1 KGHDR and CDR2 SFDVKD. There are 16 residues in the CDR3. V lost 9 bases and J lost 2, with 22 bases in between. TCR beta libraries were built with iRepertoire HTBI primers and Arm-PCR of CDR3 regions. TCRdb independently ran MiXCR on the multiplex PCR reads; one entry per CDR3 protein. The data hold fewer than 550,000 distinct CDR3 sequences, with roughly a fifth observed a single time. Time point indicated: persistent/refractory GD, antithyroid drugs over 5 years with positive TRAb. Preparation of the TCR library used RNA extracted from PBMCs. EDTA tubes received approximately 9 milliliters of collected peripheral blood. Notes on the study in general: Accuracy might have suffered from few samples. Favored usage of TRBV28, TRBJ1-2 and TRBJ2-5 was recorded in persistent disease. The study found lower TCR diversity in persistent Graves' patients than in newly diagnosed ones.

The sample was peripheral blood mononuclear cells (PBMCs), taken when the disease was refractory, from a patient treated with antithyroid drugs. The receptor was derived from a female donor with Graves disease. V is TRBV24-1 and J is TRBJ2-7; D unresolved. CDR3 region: CATAPTGAADPYEQYF. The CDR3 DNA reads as TGTGCCACCGCCCCCACCGGTGCGGCCGACCCCTACGAGCAGTACTTC.